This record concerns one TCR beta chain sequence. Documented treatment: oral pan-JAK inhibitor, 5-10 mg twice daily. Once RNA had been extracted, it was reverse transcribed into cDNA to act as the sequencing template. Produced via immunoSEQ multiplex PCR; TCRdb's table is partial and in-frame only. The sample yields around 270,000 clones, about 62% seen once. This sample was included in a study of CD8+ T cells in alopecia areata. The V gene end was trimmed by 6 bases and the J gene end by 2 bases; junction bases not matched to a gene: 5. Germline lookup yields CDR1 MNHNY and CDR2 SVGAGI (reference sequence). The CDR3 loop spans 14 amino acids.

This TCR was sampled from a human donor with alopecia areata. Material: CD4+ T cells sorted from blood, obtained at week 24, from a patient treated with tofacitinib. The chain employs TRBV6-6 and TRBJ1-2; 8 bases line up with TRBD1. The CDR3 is CASRNYRGNYGYTF. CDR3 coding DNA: TGTGCCAGCAGGAACTACAGGGGGAACTATGGCTACACCTTC.